Following are 29 T cell receptor beta chains from one sample sequenced in a study of CD8+CD57+ T cells in acquired aplastic anemia. It was genomic DNA that served as the template for profiling TCR beta VDJ and CDR3. TCRdb called the reads again in MiXCR, with one record for every CDR3 protein. Here the sample spans fewer than 250,000 distinct CDR3 sequences, about 44% being singletons. Patients included in sequencing had previously demonstrated CD8+CD57+ cell expansion by flow cytometry. Sequencing used sorted CD4+, CD8+, or CD8+CD57+ T cells (not recorded which) from PBMCs. The source is a human donor with aplastic anemia.

The chain carries TRBV6-1 and TRBJ1-2, with D maybe TRBD1 (6 bases). The germline V gene has CDR1 MNHNS and CDR2 SASEGT. Trimming stripped 4 bases from V and 3 bases from J, with 12 bases between. CDR3 length: 14 amino acids. The CDR3 DNA follows: TGTGCCAGCAGTGTACAGGGCGCGGACTATGGCTACACCTTC. Translating it yields CASSVQGADYGYTF.

This clonotype was detected many times. The chain is built from TRBV6-5 and TRBJ2-1; D possibly uses TRBD1 or TRBD2 (6 bases each). The CDR3 runs 13 residues. Looked up from germline, CDR1 is MNHEY and CDR2 is SVGAGI. V was clipped by 2 bases and J by 13 bases, with 15 bases between them. The CDR3 DNA reads TGTGCCAGCAGTTACGGAGGGGGAGGATATCAGTTCTTC. It translates to CASSYGGGGYQFF.

There are many counts of this clonotype. The chain joins TRBV7-9 to TRBJ2-2; D unclear. Germline CDR1 reads SEHNR; CDR2 reads FQNEAQ (reference sequence). With 5 bases removed from V and 4 bases from J, the gap between germline ends came to 11 bases. There are 14 residues in the CDR3. The CDR3 loop is CASSPPSSTGELFF. CDR3 nucleotides: TGTGCCAGCAGCCCCCCTTCGAGCACCGGGGAGCTGTTTTTT.

To note about this clonotype: In this CDR3 the conserved last residue, phenylalanine or tryptophan, is missing, so a read error is likely. The limits of the CDR3 on the DNA are not certain, so only TCRdb's listed CDR3 is given. The chain uses TRBV15 and TRBJ2-3. Germline V gene data show CDR1 as LNHNV and CDR2 as YYDKDF (reference sequence). The CDR3 comprises 12 residues, both ends counted. This chain's CDR3 is CATSRVSPGSNV.

This clonotype has ten or more counts. The chain is built from TRBV7-2 and TRBJ1-2; no firm D call. The CDR3 has 16 amino acids. V was shortened by 2 bases and J by 4 bases, with 17 bases between the two germline ends. The germline V gene has CDR1 SGHTA and CDR2 FQGNSA. CDR3 sequence (DNA): TGTGCCAGCAGCTTATCGACCGCGCCGTTAATCTATGGCTACACCTTC. Protein sequence: CASSLSTAPLIYGYTF. Full variable domain (outside the CDR3, taken from reference TRBV7-2 and TRBJ1-2): GAGVSQSPSNKVTEKGKDVELRCDPISGHTALYWYRQSLGQGLEFLIYFQGNSAPDKSGLPSDRFSAERTGGSVSTLTIQRTQQEDSAVYLCASSLSTAPLIYGYTFGSGTRLTVV.

This clonotype was seen many times. V usage is TRBV12-5 and J usage is TRBJ2-3; the match to TRBD2 covers 8 bases. Germline-derived CDR1 and CDR2 are LGHNT and FRNRAP. The CDR3 extends over 15 amino acids. V lost 8 bases and J lost 1; bases outside the gene matches: 8. The CDR3 DNA follows: TGTGCTAGTCGGAATAGCGGGAAAGGCACAGATACGCAGTATTTT. It translates to CASRNSGKGTDTQYF.

The sample holds a few counts of this clonotype. This chain uses TRBV2 with TRBJ1-1, with a possible D match to TRBD1 (6 bases). This CDR3 comprises 16 residues. CDR1 and CDR2 (germline): SNHLY, FYNNEI. The V and J ends lost 5 bases and 1 base respectively, with 17 bases between them. In DNA form, the CDR3 reads TGTGCCAGCAGTTACTCGCGACAGGTTGGGAACACTGAAGCTTTCTTT. As protein: CASSYSRQVGNTEAFF. Looking up the rest from reference TRBV2 and TRBJ1-1 gives the full variable domain: EPEVTQTPSHQVTQMGQEVILRCVPISNHLYFYWYRQILGQKVEFLVSFYNNEISEKSEIFDDQFSVERPDGSNFTLKIRSTKLEDSAMYFCASSYSRQVGNTEAFFGQGTRLTVV.

This clonotype occurred many times. This chain links TRBV20-1 with TRBJ2-1, with D perhaps matching TRBD1 (6 bases). Germline CDR1 is DFQATT and CDR2 is SNEGSKA (reference sequence). V shed 2 bases and J shed 0 bases, with 14 bases lying between them. This CDR3 comprises 16 residues. The CDR3 coding sequence is TGCAGTGCTAGATGGCAGGGGTTAGGCTCCTACAATGAGCAGTTCTTC. It translates to CSARWQGLGSYNEQFF.

Points on this clonotype: The CDR3 does not close with the conserved phenylalanine or tryptophan, likely indicating a read error. The CDR3 bases are TGTGCCTGGAGCGACGGGACAGGGGGGACTGAGCAGTTCATC. Translated, it gives CAWSDGTGGTEQFI. The rearrangement links TRBV30 to TRBJ2-1; 11 bases map to TRBD1. Germline lookup yields CDR1 GTSNPN and CDR2 SVGIG (reference sequence). The length of the CDR3 is 14 residues. J was trimmed by 9 bases and V by 3 bases; bases with no gene match: 7.

This clonotype has ten or more counts. The V and J genes are TRBV7-9 and TRBJ1-1, with TRBD1 matching 7 bases. V shed 8 bases, J shed 3 bases, and the junction held 6 bases outside the gene matches. Germline V gene lookup returns CDR1 SEHNR and CDR2 FQNEAQ (reference sequence). This CDR3 comprises 13 residues. The CDR3 loop reads CASLQGPYTEAFF. The CDR3 DNA reads TGTGCCAGCTTACAGGGGCCCTACACTGAAGCTTTCTTT. The whole variable domain, filled in from reference TRBV7-9 and TRBJ1-1, reads DTGVSQNPRHKITKRGQNVTFRCDPISEHNRLYWYRQTLGQGPEFLTYFQNEAQLEKSRLLSDRFSAERPKGSFSTLEIQRTEQGDSAMYLCASLQGPYTEAFFGQGTRLTVV.

The chain is built from TRBV9 and TRBJ2-7; D uncertain. There are 12 residues in the CDR3. Per the germline V gene, CDR1 is SGDLS and CDR2 is YYNGEE. V lost 0 bases and J 11 bases, leaving 12 bases between the germline ends. The CDR3 coding sequence is TGTGCCAGCAGCGTAGGAGGCAGTCCTAAGTACTTC. Its protein product is CASSVGGSPKYF.

As concerns this clonotype: A much larger clone is a single base away; this may be a read error. This sequence joins TRBV10-3 and TRBJ1-2; no firm D call. V lost 5 bases to trimming and J lost 3 bases, with 7 bases between them. The CDR3 covers 12 residues. Germline loops: CDR1 ENHRY, CDR2 SYGVKD. The CDR3 protein is CAISLDHYGYTF. Written as DNA, the CDR3 is TGTGCCATCAGTTTAGATCACTATGGCTACACCTTC.

Of note for this clonotype: A much larger clone lies one base from this, so it may be a read error. V gene TRBV9 combines with J gene TRBJ2-2; possibly TRBD2 for D (5 bases). CDR1 and CDR2 (germline): SGDLS, YYNGEE. The CDR3 is made up of 13 amino acids. In DNA, the CDR3 is TGTGCCAGCAGCGTAATGCCGACCGGGGAGCCGTTTTTT. Protein sequence: CASSVMPTGEPFF.

As regards this clonotype: At one end, the junction sequence differs from germline, possibly due to a read error. V usage is TRBV24-1 and J usage is TRBJ1-6, with D perhaps matching TRBD1 (5 bases). There are 14 residues in the CDR3. The V gene's germline CDR1 is KGHDR and CDR2 SFDVKD. CDR3 sequence: CATSDTGPNSPHHF. CDR3 DNA: TGTGCCACCAGTGATACAGGACCGAATTCACCCCACCACTTT.

This clonotype was counted at least ten times. The chain couples TRBV20-1 to TRBJ2-7, with 8 positions matching TRBD2. The CDR3 contains 15 residues. With V trimmed by 0 bases and J by 1 base, 5 bases remained unmatched. Germline V CDR1 and CDR2: DFQATT, SNEGSKA (reference sequence). The CDR3 DNA follows: TGCAGTGCTAGAGATCAGCAGCGGGAGTCCTACGAGCAGTACTTC. This codes for CSARDQQRESYEQYF.

V and J are TRBV24-1 and TRBJ2-7; D possibly corresponds to TRBD1 (6 bases). This CDR3 comprises 17 residues. V dropped 4 bases and J dropped 6 bases, with 24 bases sitting between them. Germline V CDR1 and CDR2: KGHDR, SFDVKD. The CDR3, as DNA: TGTGCCACCAGTGAATCGTCAACCGGGACAAAACCTCCCGAGCAGTACTTC. Its translation: CATSESSTGTKPPEQYF.

This clonotype was seen many times. This chain links TRBV6-1 with TRBJ1-3, with 7 bases matching TRBD1. V was clipped by 7 bases and J by 4 bases; unmatched bases: 4. Germline assignment: CDR1 MNHNS and CDR2 SASEGT. The CDR3 contains 13 residues. The CDR3 nucleotides read TGTGCCAGCAACGGACAGGAGGGAAACACCATATATTTT. This encodes CASNGQEGNTIYF.

The gene calls are TRBV2 and TRBJ2-7; 13 nucleotides agree with TRBD2. Germline lookup yields CDR1 SNHLY and CDR2 FYNNEI. The CDR3 totals 15 residues. The V gene end was trimmed by 6 bases and the J gene end by 3 bases; junction bases not matched to a gene: 5. The CDR3 nucleotides read TGTGCCAGCAGGGCAGGGACTAGCGGGAACTACGAGCAGTACTTC. This translates into CASRAGTSGNYEQYF.

This clonotype came up many times. One end of the junction does not line up with germline, which may come from a read error. The chain has TRBV7-7 and TRBJ2-7, with TRBD1 matching over 10 bases. Germline-derived CDR1 and CDR2 are SSHAT and FNYEAQ (reference sequence). The length of the CDR3 is 15 residues. CDR3 in amino acids: CASSPETGGRYEQYF. CDR3 DNA: TGTGCTAGCAGCCCAGAGACAGGGGGCCGGTACGAGCAGTACTTC. Looking up the rest from reference TRBV7-7 and TRBJ2-7 gives the full variable domain: GAGVSQSPRYKVTKRGQDVTLRCDPISSHATLYWYQQALGQGPEFLTYFNYEAQPDKSGLPSDRFSAERPEGSISTLTIQRTEQRDSAMYRCASSPETGGRYEQYFGPGTRLTVT.

In this sample, this clonotype turned up once. This chain links TRBV19 with TRBJ2-5; 9 bases map to TRBD2. In germline, CDR1 is LNHDA, CDR2 SQIVND (reference sequence). Trimming removed 5 bases from V and 4 bases from J; junction bases left unmatched: 5. This CDR3 spans 14 amino acids. The DNA for the CDR3 is TGTGCCAGTAGTGGAAGCGGGAGGAGAGAGACCCAGTACTTC. Protein sequence: CASSGSGRRETQYF.

This clonotype was counted a single time. The rearrangement joins TRBV10-3 to TRBJ1-5; D perhaps matches TRBD1 (6 bases). The CDR3 is 13 residues long. Trimming cost V 10 bases and J 1 base, with 11 bases left between them. CDR1 is ENHRY and CDR2 is SYGVKD in the germline V gene. This chain's CDR3 is CATRTESNQPQHF. CDR3 nucleotide sequence: TGTGCCACCCGGACAGAGAGCAATCAGCCCCAGCATTTT.

Many counts were recorded for this clonotype. The rearrangement uses TRBV12-3 or TRBV12-4 and TRBJ1-5, with unresolved D. V shed 5 bases and J shed 0 bases, with 8 bases lying between them. This CDR3 has 14 residues. The CDR3 sequence: CASSPIDSNQPQHF. The CDR3, as DNA: TGTGCCAGCAGTCCGATAGATAGCAATCAGCCCCAGCATTTT.

In this sample, this clonotype turned up many times. This sequence joins TRBV20-1 and TRBJ1-1; no definite D call. The CDR3 is 14 amino acids. Trimming took off 3 bases at V and 3 bases at J, with 14 bases between the two ends. Germline-derived CDR1 and CDR2 are DFQATT and SNEGSKA (reference sequence). The CDR3, as DNA: TGCAGTGCTAGTAGCCTGGGAACGGACACTGAAGCTTTCTTT. Its translation: CSASSLGTDTEAFF.

The V and J genes are TRBV2 and TRBJ2-7; maybe TRBD1 (6 bases). The CDR3 length is 12 residues. V was shortened by 2 bases and J by 9 bases, with 11 bases between the two germline ends. The germline CDR1 and CDR2 sequences are SNHLY and FYNNEI. The CDR3 DNA follows: TGTGCCAGCAGTGAACGGGTGACAGGGCAGTACTTC. Its translation: CASSERVTGQYF.

This clonotype has a count of ten or more. The chain joins TRBV12-5 to TRBJ1-2; 8 nucleotides match TRBD1. This CDR3 has 14 amino acids. CDR1 is LGHNT, CDR2 FRNRAP, per germline. Losses at the gene ends were 6 bases for V and 3 bases for J; bases not matched to a gene: 6. In nucleotides, the CDR3 is TGTGCTAGTGGACACGGACAGGGTGACTATGGCTACACCTTC. Translation gives CASGHGQGDYGYTF.

This clonotype was recorded a few times. This may stem from a read error, because a much larger clone lies one nucleotide away. The chain couples TRBV15 to TRBJ2-7, with D perhaps matching TRBD1 (6 bases). Trimming cost V 6 bases and J 2 bases, with 17 bases left between them. CDR3 size: 15 residues. Looked up from germline, CDR1 is LNHNV and CDR2 is YYDKDF (reference sequence). The CDR3 region is CATSGGRGFPYEQYF. In DNA form, the CDR3 reads TGTGCCACCAGTGGGGGTAGGGGGTTCCCCTACGAGCAGTACTTC.

Details on this clonotype: The CDR3 ends on some other residue instead of the conserved phenylalanine or tryptophan, so this is likely a read error. This rearrangement joins TRBV7-9 to TRBJ1-6; D not certain. Germline V gene sequence: CDR1 SEHNR, CDR2 FQNEAQ (reference sequence). The CDR3 sequence is 14 residues long. The DNA of the CDR3 is TGTACCAGCAGCCCCTTTTTTCAAAATTCACCCCTCCACCTT. Translation: CTSSPFFQNSPLHL.

This clonotype was recorded at least ten times. The rearrangement uses TRBV2 and TRBJ1-6; tentative D call: TRBD1 (6 bases). Per germline, CDR1 SNHLY and CDR2 FYNNEI. The length of the CDR3 is 15 residues. V was cut by 7 bases and J by 7 bases, with 17 bases left in between. The CDR3 reads CASKGVGPGNSPLHF. Written as DNA, the CDR3 is TGTGCCAGCAAGGGGGTAGGTCCCGGGAATTCACCCCTCCACTTT.

V is TRBV4-3 and J is TRBJ2-2; a possible D gene is TRBD2 (7 bases). V gave up 0 bases and J gave up 1 base, with 12 bases separating them. Per the germline V gene, CDR1 is LGHNA and CDR2 is YSLEER. CDR3 size: 17 residues. In nucleotides, the CDR3 is TGCGCCAGCAGCCAAGACGAGGGAGGGGGGAACACCGGGGAGCTGTTTTTT. Translating it yields CASSQDEGGGNTGELFF.